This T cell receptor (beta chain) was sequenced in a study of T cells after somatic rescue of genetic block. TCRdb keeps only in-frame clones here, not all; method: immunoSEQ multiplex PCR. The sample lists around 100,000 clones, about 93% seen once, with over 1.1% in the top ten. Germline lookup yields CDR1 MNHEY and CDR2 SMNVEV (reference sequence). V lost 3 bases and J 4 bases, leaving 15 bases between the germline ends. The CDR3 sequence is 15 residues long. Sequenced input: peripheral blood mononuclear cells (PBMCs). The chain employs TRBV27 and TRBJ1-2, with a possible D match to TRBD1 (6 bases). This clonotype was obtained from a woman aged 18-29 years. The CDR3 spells CASSFSGGAGYGYTF. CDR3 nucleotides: TGTGCCAGCAGTTTTAGTGGGGGCGCCGGCTATGGCTACACCTTC.